This passage covers 8 T cell receptor beta chains from one sample sequenced in a study of regulatory T cells in long-lasting Graves disease. Regarding time point: newly diagnosed GD, antithyroid drugs for less than 3 months. TCR sequences were obtained from RNA taken from PBMCs. Sequencing libraries for TCR beta were prepared with iRepertoire HTBI primers and Arm-PCR of CDR3 regions. One entry per CDR3 protein results from TCRdb running MiXCR on the multiplex PCR reads. The sample has roughly 410,000 distinct CDR3 sequences, approximately 15% seen once; the top ten hold about 8.2%. These data were also filed under a second study, of T cells in Graves' hyperthyroidism and ophthalmopathy.

Specimen: peripheral blood mononuclear cells (PBMCs), collected at new diagnosis, from a patient treated with antithyroid drugs. All receptors derive from a woman aged 40 to 50 with Graves disease.

The sample holds a few counts of this clonotype. The chain recombines TRBV5-1 with TRBJ2-2; 8 positions match TRBD1. Losses at the gene ends were 2 bases for V and 6 bases for J; bases not matched to a gene: 12. In germline, CDR1 is SGHRS, CDR2 YFSETQ. The CDR3 totals 17 residues. DNA of the CDR3: TGCGCCAGCAGCTTATCGCCCGGGACAGGCGGCGCCGGGGAGCTGTTTTTT. Its protein product is CASSLSPGTGGAGELFF. The complete variable domain, with remaining parts taken from reference TRBV5-1 and TRBJ2-2, reads KAGVTQTPRYLIKTRGQQVTLSCSPISGHRSVSWYQQTPGQGLQFLFEYFSETQRNKGNFPGRFSGRQFSNSRSEMNVSTLELGDSALYLCASSLSPGTGGAGELFFGEGSRLTVL.

This chain connects TRBV5-4 to TRBJ1-1, with D possibly being TRBD1 (5 bases). The V and J ends lost 0 bases and 2 bases respectively, with 17 bases between them. From germline, CDR1 is SGHNT and CDR2 YYREEE (reference sequence). The CDR3 has 17 residues. Written as DNA, the CDR3 is TGTGCCAGCAGCTTGGTGTGGGGCTCCAAAGGAAACACTGAAGCTTTCTTT. Protein sequence: CASSLVWGSKGNTEAFF.

This clonotype has a count of ten or more. The rearrangement joins TRBV10-3 to TRBJ2-1; the D is unclear. The CDR3 is 14 amino acids. Germline V CDR1 and CDR2: ENHRY, SYGVKD. Trimming pared 10 bases from V and 2 bases from J, leaving 15 bases between. CDR3 bases: TGTGCCACCGTTTTGGCCGCGACCTACAATGAGCAGTTCTTC. Amino acid sequence: CATVLAATYNEQFF.

This clonotype came up a few times. This chain uses TRBV30 with TRBJ2-7, with 8 bases lining up with TRBD1. Germline V CDR1 and CDR2: GTSNPN, SVGIG (reference sequence). This CDR3 has 13 residues. V lost 3 bases to trimming and J lost 5 bases; unmatched junction nucleotides: 6. CDR3 sequence: CAWRDRAKNEQYF. CDR3 sequence (DNA): TGTGCCTGGAGGGACAGGGCGAAAAACGAGCAGTACTTC. Full variable domain (remainder filled in from reference TRBV30 and TRBJ2-7): SQTIHQWPATLVQPVGSPLSLECTVEGTSNPNLYWYRQAAGRGLQLLFYSVGIGQISSEVPQNLSASRPQDRQFILSSKKLLLSDSGFYLCAWRDRAKNEQYFGPGTRLTVT.

This clonotype was seen a handful of times. The chain links TRBV6-5 to TRBJ2-7, with 9 bases aligning to TRBD1. V shed 2 bases, J shed 2 bases, and the junction held 4 bases outside the gene matches. There are 15 residues in the CDR3. The germline gives CDR1 MNHEY, CDR2 SVGAGI. CDR3 bases: TGTGCCAGCAGTTACGCGCGACAGGGGGCCTACGAGCAGTACTTC. This encodes CASSYARQGAYEQYF.

In its sample, this clonotype was seen a few times. This chain links TRBV9 with TRBJ2-2; D not resolved. With 4 bases removed from V and 6 bases from J, the gap between germline ends came to 16 bases. CDR3 length: 15 residues. Germline CDR1 reads SGDLS; CDR2 reads YYNGEE. Here the CDR3 DNA reads TGTGCCAGCAGCCTAGAAGGTCCTTTTCCCGGGGAGCTGTTTTTT. Translated: CASSLEGPFPGELFF.

In this sample, this clonotype turned up many times. In nucleotides, the CDR3 is TGTGCCAGCAGCCAAGCGCTAGGTTCACCCCTCCACTTT. This encodes CASSQALGSPLHF. The rearrangement links TRBV3-1 to TRBJ1-6; D ambiguous. Trimming cost V 1 base and J 9 bases, with 7 bases left between them. Germline CDR1 and CDR2: LGHDT and YNNKEL (reference sequence). The CDR3 is made up of 13 amino acids. Drawing the rest from reference TRBV3-1 and TRBJ1-6, the complete variable domain is DTAVSQTPKYLVTQMGNDKSIKCEQNLGHDTMYWYKQDSKKFLKIMFSYNNKELIINETVPNRFSPKSPDKAHLNLHINSLELGDSAVYFCASSQALGSPLHFGNGTRLTVT.

The sample holds a few counts of this clonotype. The chain is built from TRBV3-1 and TRBJ2-5; no definite D call. The CDR3 has 12 residues. V shed 7 bases and J shed 4 bases, with 10 bases lying between them. Germline CDR1 LGHDT, CDR2 YNNKEL (reference sequence). CDR3 nucleotide sequence: TGTGCCAGCACCTCTAAGGGAGAGACCCAGTACTTC. This codes for CASTSKGETQYF.